Listed below are T cell receptor beta chains from one sample, sequenced in a study of long-term antiretroviral therapy in people with HIV. Sequencing used immunoSEQ multiplex PCR; TCRdb keeps in-frame clones, though not all of them. The table includes 25,000 to 30,000 clones, more than 75% detected once. Sequencing was performed on unsorted PBMCs, taken 0.5 years after starting antiretroviral therapy. These receptors came from a woman younger than 35 with HIV. CDR3s include the opening cysteine and the closing phenylalanine or tryptophan. The D gene is left open where the match is weak. Some rows mark clone size as missing; the rest say once, few, many or name a class of expanded clone.

>NA|TRBJ1-3|TRBV9|NA
TGTGCCAGCAGCCCACATCACCGAGACACCATATATTTT
CASSPHHRDTIYF
>NA|TRBJ1-1|TRBV6-6|once
TGTGCCAGCAGTTACTCGGGGGGGGCCGACACTGAAGCTTTCTTT
CASSYSGGADTEAFF
>TRBD1|TRBJ2-1|TRBV11-3|NA
TGTGCCAGCAGCTTAGTACTAGGACAGGGGTATCCGGATGAGCAGTTCTTC
CASSLVLGQGYPDEQFF
>TRBD1|TRBJ2-2|TRBV19|NA
TGTGCCAGTAGTGGGACAGGGGGGAACACCGGGGAGCTGTTTTTT
CASSGTGGNTGELFF
>NA|TRBJ2-7|TRBV5-1|NA
TGCGCCAGCAGCTTGGGAGGAGGGGGGGGCTTTTCCTACGAGCAGTACTTC
CASSLGGGGGFSYEQYF
>TRBD1|TRBJ1-2|TRBV14|NA
TGTGCCAGCAGCCAGGGACAGGGGCCTGGCTACACCTTC
CASSQGQGPGYTF
>NA|TRBJ1-5|TRBV28|NA
TGTGCCAGCAGTTTCCGGGACAATCAGCCCCAGCATTTT
CASSFRDNQPQHF
>TRBD2|TRBJ2-1|TRBV4-3|NA
TGCGCCAGCAGCCAAGATGGTCTAGCGGAGTACAATGAGCAGTTCTTC
CASSQDGLAEYNEQFF
>TRBD2|TRBJ2-1|TRBV27|NA
TGTGCCAGCAAGGGACTAGCGGGAGCGCAGTCCTACAATGAGCAGTTCTTC
CASKGLAGAQSYNEQFF
>NA|TRBJ2-7|TRBV7-2|NA
TGTGCCAGCAGCGGGAGCTCCTACGAGCAGTACTTC
CASSGSSYEQYF
>NA|TRBJ1-2|TRBV5-1|NA
TGCGCCAGCAGCGCTGAGCGTAGGACAACTCTTCCTGGCTACACCTTC
CASSAERRTTLPGYTF
>NA|TRBJ2-6|TRBV2|NA
TGTGCCAGCAGTGAACAGGGTTTGGTTTCGGCTGGGGCCAACGTCCTGACTTTC
CASSEQGLVSAGANVLTF
>TRBD1|TRBJ2-6|TRBV18|NA
TGTGCCAGCACCCAATTGTTCCTCCCCCGGACAGGGGCTGGGGCCAACGTCCTGACTTTC
CASTQLFLPRTGAGANVLTF
>NA|TRBJ2-1|TRBV27|NA
TGTGCCAGCAGTATGGGACATAGCAATGAGCAGTTCTTC
CASSMGHSNEQFF